This T cell receptor beta chain was identified in a study of vaccination and CD4 T cells after COVID-19. Looking at the study overall: Convalescent patients gave post-COVID blood a median approximately 94 days post-diagnosis, range 35 to 161. Study-wide results and limits: It was observed that, in convalescent patients, a median about 83% of reactive clones arose only post-vaccination.

Sequenced with the Oncomine TCR Beta short-read assay was DNA taken from cultured CD4+ T cells. Each CDR3 protein is one row after TCRdb ran MiXCR on the PCR reads. The sample records about 5,600 distinct CDR3 sequences, about 50% being singletons. The sample holds a few counts of this clonotype. The antigen is not known. V was trimmed by 7 bases and J by 8 bases, leaving 24 bases between them. The length of the CDR3 is 16 residues. Germline V gene data show CDR1 as LNHDA and CDR2 as SQIVND (reference sequence). Treatment reported: roughly 11-day PBMC culture with coronavirus spike peptide pools or control peptides (ViraFEST assay). The ViraFEST method relied on peptide pools to expand antigen-specific T cells, followed by TCR sequencing.

The sequence derives from a human donor who had recovered from COVID-19. The chain uses TRBV19 and TRBJ1-3; a possible D gene is TRBD1 (6 bases). Sequenced material: CD4+ T cells from blood, cultured in vitro. The CDR3 nucleotides are TGTGCCAGTAACTCCCTGGGACACACAAGAAGGGACACCATATATTTT. This gives the protein CASNSLGHTRRDTIYF.